This record concerns one T cell receptor (beta chain) sequence. The antigen remains undetermined. These data come from a study of OX40 agonist ivuxolimab in advanced cancers. General study findings and limits: CD4+ and CD8+ blood T cells expanded clonally by week 6 at 0.1 to 3.0 mg/kg.

TCRdb keeps only in-frame clones here, not all; method: immunoSEQ multiplex PCR. The sample has under 30,000 clones; roughly nine tenths are singletons. V was pared by 7 bases and J by 3 bases, with 15 bases of the junction left unmatched. In germline, CDR1 is MNHEY, CDR2 SMNVEV (reference sequence). This CDR3 contains 17 residues. The sequencing used CD4+ or CD8+ T cells sorted from blood, collected in a trial of the OX40 agonist ivuxolimab. The clonotype was recovered from an adult with an advanced solid tumor such as melanoma, head and neck, liver or kidney cancer. The V gene is TRBV27, the J gene TRBJ2-3; 8 bases are shared with TRBD2. CDR3 DNA: TGTGCCAGCACCGGGGGAGCGGGAGAGCGAGGGACAGATACGCAGTATTTT. Translation: CASTGGAGERGTDTQYF.